The rows below give T cell receptor beta chains drawn from one sample of a study of cytomegalovirus exposure and HLA in healthy donors. This table comes from immunoSEQ multiplex PCR, and its TCRdb copy is limited to in-frame clones, with some not included. The sample lists some 110,000 clones, 80% to 90% seen once, with 4.4% in the top ten. Sequenced sample: PBMCs. All receptors come from a man between 18 and 29 years old in good health and CMV-seropositive. Both conserved end residues are part of each CDR3.

v_gene	j_gene	CDR3aa
TRBV11-2	TRBJ1-1	CASSFSGGWAFF
TRBV5-6	TRBJ2-5	CASSYGGETQYF
TRBV5-4	TRBJ1-2	CASREMSSPPNYGYTF
TRBV14	TRBJ2-7	CASSRGGSSYEQYF
TRBV5-1	TRBJ1-1	CASSLDGTGLNTEAFF
TRBV25-1	TRBJ2-7	CASSESRGGLAYEQYF
TRBV27	TRBJ1-2	CASSRDLIQGIYGYTF
TRBV7-2	TRBJ2-1	CASSLRSYNEQFF
TRBV15	TRBJ1-2	CATSRGRDRVTVNYGYTF
TRBV5-5	TRBJ2-7	CASSFRDSTYEQYF
TRBV27	TRBJ2-1	CASSFDPVGQFF
TRBV7-9	TRBJ1-2	CASSSATGVAYGYTF
TRBV5-1	TRBJ2-5	CASSPVPGLETQYF
TRBV5-6	TRBJ1-2	CASRFRGGGYTF
TRBV4-1	TRBJ1-6	CASSYTGGDYNSPLHF
TRBV7-9	TRBJ2-5	CASSTHQRGQFQETQYF
TRBV4-1	TRBJ2-7	CASSHRRGYEQYF
TRBV5-4	TRBJ1-2	CASSTGTTASGYGYTF
TRBV15	TRBJ1-5	CATSRGVTQDYSNQPQHF
TRBV19	TRBJ2-7	CATWGRGGEQYF
TRBV12-5	TRBJ2-3	CASGRAGDTDTQYF
TRBV10-3	TRBJ1-1	CAISGGTGVDTEAFF